The entry that follows covers one T cell receptor beta chain sequence. Its antigen is unknown. This sample is part of a study of Tregs in tolerant kidney transplant recipients. Regarding the study as a whole: Activated donor B cell expansion appeared to reveal the most relevant donor-specific TCRbeta repertoire. Donor-specific Treg expansion exceeded global Treg expansion in tolerant patients, suggesting antigen drive.

Recipients received nonmyeloablative bone marrow transplants from related graft donors, with transient mixed chimerism. Thawed PBMCs were FACS-sorted into unstimulated CD4+CD25+CD127- regulatory T cells, CD4+CD25- non-regulatory cells, CD4 and CD8 cells. TCRdb keeps only in-frame clones here, not all; method: immunoSEQ multiplex PCR. Found here are fewer than 55,000 clones, about 92% of them singletons; the top ten hold 15% to 18%. CDR1 and CDR2 (germline): SGHRS, YFSETQ. This CDR3 has 15 residues. V lost 0 bases and J lost 2; bases outside the gene matches: 2. This chain links TRBV5-1 with TRBJ2-5; 9 nucleotides agree with TRBD1. This TCR was recovered from a human patient who received a combined kidney and bone marrow transplant. Some T cells may be graft donor cells. The sample here was CD8+ T cells from blood (PBMCs), taken 12 months after the transplant. The CDR3 coding sequence is TGCGCCAGCAGCTTGGGGACAGGGGCACAAGAGACCCAGTACTTC. The encoded protein is CASSLGTGAQETQYF.